Listed below are T cell receptor beta chains from one sample, sequenced in a study of CD8 T cells in ankylosing spondylitis. TCRdb re-analysed the 5' RACE reads in MiXCR, keeping a single row per CDR3 protein. This sample has a few hundred thousand distinct CDR3 sequences, with roughly 20% found just once. What was sequenced was blood, either unsorted or a sorted T cell fraction (not recorded which). These receptors were collected from a male donor with ankylosing spondylitis or in good health (not recorded which). Both conserved end residues are part of each CDR3. A D gene is named only where the DNA matches it firmly. Size values are once, few and many counts, or a class for expanded clones, and some rows have none.

cdr3_aa	cdr3_nt	v_call	j_call	d_call	clone_size
CASSSSNWIDEQYF	TGTGCCAGCAGTTCCAGCAACTGGATTGACGAGCAGTACTTC	TRBV27	TRBJ2-7	.	few
CASNLRDSPYEQYF	TGTGCCAGCAACTTACGGGACAGTCCCTACGAGCAGTACTTC	TRBV12-3/TRBV12-4	TRBJ2-7	TRBD1	.
CASSPKEQETQYF	TGTGCCAGCAGCCCTAAGGAACAAGAGACCCAGTACTTC	TRBV7-9	TRBJ2-5	.	few
CASKDWGTGELFF	TGTGCCAGCAAGGACTGGGGCACCGGGGAGCTGTTTTTT	TRBV6-1	TRBJ2-2	.	.
CASCSGGANTGELFF	TGTGCCAGCTGTAGCGGGGGGGCGAACACCGGGGAGCTGTTTTTT	TRBV3-1	TRBJ2-2	TRBD2	.
CASSLPYGLRDGTNTGELFF	TGTGCCAGCAGTCTACCATATGGACTACGGGACGGCACGAACACCGGGGAGCTGTTTTTT	TRBV12-3/TRBV12-4	TRBJ2-2	.	.
CASSLAAAPETQYF	TGTGCCAGCAGTTTAGCGGCGGCCCCAGAGACCCAGTACTTC	TRBV12-3/TRBV12-4	TRBJ2-5	.	.
CASSWPGDTDTQYF	TGTGCCAGCAGCTGGCCGGGGGACACAGATACGCAGTATTTT	TRBV28	TRBJ2-3	.	few
CASSPTGTGIPYEQYF	TGTGCCAGCAGTCCCACCGGGACAGGGATACCCTACGAGCAGTACTTC	TRBV27	TRBJ2-7	TRBD1	.
CASSPSARGAANYGYTF	TGTGCCAGCAGCCCCTCGGCCCGGGGGGCGGCGAACTATGGCTACACCTTC	TRBV21-1	TRBJ1-2	.	few